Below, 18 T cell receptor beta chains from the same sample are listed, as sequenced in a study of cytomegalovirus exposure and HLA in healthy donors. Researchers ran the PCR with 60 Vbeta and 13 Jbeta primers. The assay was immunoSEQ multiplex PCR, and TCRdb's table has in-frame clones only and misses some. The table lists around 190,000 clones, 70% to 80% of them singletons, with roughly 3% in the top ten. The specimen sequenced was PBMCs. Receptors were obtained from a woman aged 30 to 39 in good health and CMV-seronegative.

This CDR3 reads CASRSSPGVNTEAFF. DNA of the CDR3: TGTGCCAGTAGATCAAGCCCAGGGGTGAACACTGAAGCTTTCTTT. The chain is built from TRBV19 and TRBJ1-1; TRBD1 is a possible D gene (6 bases). Trimming removed 6 bases from V and 0 bases from J, with 14 bases in between. The CDR3 is 15 amino acids. The germline V gene has CDR1 LNHDA and CDR2 SQIVND (reference sequence).

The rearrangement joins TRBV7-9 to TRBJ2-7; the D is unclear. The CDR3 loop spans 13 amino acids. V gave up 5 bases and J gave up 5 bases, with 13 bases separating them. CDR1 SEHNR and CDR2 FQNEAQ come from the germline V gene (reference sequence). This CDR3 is CASSIPTGHEQYF. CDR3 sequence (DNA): TGTGCCAGCAGCATACCGACTGGTCACGAGCAGTACTTC.

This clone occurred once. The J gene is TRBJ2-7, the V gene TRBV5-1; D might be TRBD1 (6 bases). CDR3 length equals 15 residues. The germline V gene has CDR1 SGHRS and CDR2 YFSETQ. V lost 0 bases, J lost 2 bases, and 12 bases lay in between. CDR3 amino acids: CASSLGQQGAYEQYF. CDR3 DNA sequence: TGCGCCAGCAGCTTGGGCCAACAGGGCGCCTACGAGCAGTACTTC.

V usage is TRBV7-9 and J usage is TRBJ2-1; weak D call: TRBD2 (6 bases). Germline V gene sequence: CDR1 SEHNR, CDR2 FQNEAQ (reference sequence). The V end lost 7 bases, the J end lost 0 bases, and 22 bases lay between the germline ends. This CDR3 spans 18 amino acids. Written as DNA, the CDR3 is TGTGCCAGCACCCCCAAAGAAGCGGGTCTGAGCTCCTACAATGAGCAGTTCTTC. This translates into CASTPKEAGLSSYNEQFF.

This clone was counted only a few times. The CDR3 is CASSYSGENTEAFF. CDR3 DNA: TGTGCCAGCAGTTACTCCGGGGAGAACACTGAAGCTTTCTTT. V usage is TRBV6-6 and J usage is TRBJ1-1; no clear D. Trimming shortened V by 0 bases and J by 1 base, and 6 bases separated the two germline ends. Germline V gene lookup returns CDR1 MNHNY and CDR2 SVGAGI (reference sequence). The CDR3 is 14 amino acids.

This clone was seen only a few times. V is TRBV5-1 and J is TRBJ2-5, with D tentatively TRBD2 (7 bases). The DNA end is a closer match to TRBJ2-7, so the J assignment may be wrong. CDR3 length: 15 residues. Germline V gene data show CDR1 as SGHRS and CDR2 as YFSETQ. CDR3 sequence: CASSPRGGRTYEQYF. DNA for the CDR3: TGCGCCAGCAGCCCGAGGGGGGGAAGAACCTACGAGCAGTACTTC.

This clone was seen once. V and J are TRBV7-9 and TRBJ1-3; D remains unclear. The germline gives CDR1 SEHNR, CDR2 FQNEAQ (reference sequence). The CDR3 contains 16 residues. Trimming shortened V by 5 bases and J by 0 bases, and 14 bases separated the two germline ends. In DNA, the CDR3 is TGTGCCAGCAGCCTTATTCCTCTGAGCTCTGGAAACACCATATATTTT. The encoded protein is CASSLIPLSSGNTIYF.

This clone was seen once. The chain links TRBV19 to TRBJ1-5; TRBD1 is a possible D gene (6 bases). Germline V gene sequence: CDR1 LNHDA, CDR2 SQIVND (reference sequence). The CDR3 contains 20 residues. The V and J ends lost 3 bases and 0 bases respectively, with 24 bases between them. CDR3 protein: CASSIPKQGPFTYSNQPQHF. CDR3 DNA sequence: TGTGCCAGTAGTATCCCGAAACAGGGCCCCTTCACCTATAGCAATCAGCCCCAGCATTTT.

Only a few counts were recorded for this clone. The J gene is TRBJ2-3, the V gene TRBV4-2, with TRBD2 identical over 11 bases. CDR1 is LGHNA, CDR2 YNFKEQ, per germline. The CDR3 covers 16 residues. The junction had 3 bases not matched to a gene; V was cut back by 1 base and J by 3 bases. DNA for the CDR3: TGTGCCAGCAGCCAAGTAGCGGGGGGGCGGACAGATACGCAGTATTTT. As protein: CASSQVAGGRTDTQYF.

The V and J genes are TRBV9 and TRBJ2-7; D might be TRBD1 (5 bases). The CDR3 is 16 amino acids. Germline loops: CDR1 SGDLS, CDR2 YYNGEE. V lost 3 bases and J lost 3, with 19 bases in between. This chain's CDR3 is CASSAKSGMEFYEQYF. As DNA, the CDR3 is TGTGCCAGCAGCGCTAAGTCAGGGATGGAATTCTACGAGCAGTACTTC.

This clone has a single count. CDR3 sequence (DNA): TGTGCCAGCTCACCAGAGGATTCCGTGAGGGGGTATGGCTACACCTTC. This translates into CASSPEDSVRGYGYTF. The genes are TRBV18 and TRBJ1-2, with D tentatively TRBD1 (6 bases). The germline CDR1 and CDR2 sequences are KGHSH and LQKENI. CDR3 length equals 16 residues. Trimming left V 2 bases short and J 5 bases short, with 18 bases between.

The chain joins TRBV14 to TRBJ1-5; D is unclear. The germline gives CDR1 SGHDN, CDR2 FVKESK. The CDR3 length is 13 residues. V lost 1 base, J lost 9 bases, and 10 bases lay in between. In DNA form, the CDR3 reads TGTGCCAGCAGCCAAGGACCGACTCGGCCCCAGCATTTT. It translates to CASSQGPTRPQHF.

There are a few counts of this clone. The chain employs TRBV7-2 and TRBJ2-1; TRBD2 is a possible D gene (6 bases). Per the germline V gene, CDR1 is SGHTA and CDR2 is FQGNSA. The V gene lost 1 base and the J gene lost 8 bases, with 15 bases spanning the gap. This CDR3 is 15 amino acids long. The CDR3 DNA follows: TGTGCCAGCAGCTTAGTCGGCGGGATAAGGGATGAGCAGTTCTTC. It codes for CASSLVGGIRDEQFF.

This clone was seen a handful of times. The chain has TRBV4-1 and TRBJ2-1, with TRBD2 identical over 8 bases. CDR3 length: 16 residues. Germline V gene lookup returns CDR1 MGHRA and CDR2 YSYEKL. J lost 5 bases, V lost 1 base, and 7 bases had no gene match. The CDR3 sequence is CASSQGRGGKNNEQFF. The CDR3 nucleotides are TGCGCCAGCAGCCAAGGACGCGGGGGGAAAAACAATGAGCAGTTCTTC.

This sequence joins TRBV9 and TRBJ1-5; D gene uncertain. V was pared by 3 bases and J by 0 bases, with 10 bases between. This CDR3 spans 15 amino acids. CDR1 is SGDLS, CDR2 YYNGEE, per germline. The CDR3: CASSEGSFSNQPQHF. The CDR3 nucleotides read TGTGCCAGCAGCGAAGGGAGCTTTAGCAATCAGCCCCAGCATTTT. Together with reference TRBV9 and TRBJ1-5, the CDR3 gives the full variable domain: DSGVTQTPKHLITATGQRVTLRCSPRSGDLSVYWYQQSLDQGLQFLIQYYNGEERAKGNILERFSAQQFPDLHSELNLSSLELGDSALYFCASSEGSFSNQPQHFGDGTRLSIL.

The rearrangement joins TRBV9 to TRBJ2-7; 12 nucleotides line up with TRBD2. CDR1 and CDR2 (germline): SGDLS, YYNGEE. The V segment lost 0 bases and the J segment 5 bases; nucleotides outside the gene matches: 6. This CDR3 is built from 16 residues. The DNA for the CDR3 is TGTGCCAGCAGCGTAGATGGGAGACTAGCGGGAGACGAGCAGTACTTC. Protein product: CASSVDGRLAGDEQYF.

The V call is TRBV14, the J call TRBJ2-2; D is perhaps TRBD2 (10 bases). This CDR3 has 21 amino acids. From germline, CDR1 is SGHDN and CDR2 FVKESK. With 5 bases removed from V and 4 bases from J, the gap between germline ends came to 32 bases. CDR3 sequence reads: CASSKWTGVQREGRGTGELFF. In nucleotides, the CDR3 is TGTGCCAGCAGCAAATGGACAGGGGTCCAGCGGGAGGGTCGCGGCACCGGGGAGCTGTTTTTT.

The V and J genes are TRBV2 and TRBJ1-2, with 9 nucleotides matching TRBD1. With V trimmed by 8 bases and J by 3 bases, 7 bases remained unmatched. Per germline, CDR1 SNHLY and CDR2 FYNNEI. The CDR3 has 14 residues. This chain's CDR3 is CASALDRGHYGYTF. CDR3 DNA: TGTGCCAGCGCCCTGGACAGGGGACACTATGGCTACACCTTC.